The 25 T cell receptor beta chains in this list originate from one sample, sequenced in a study of CD8 T cells in ankylosing spondylitis. TCRdb analysed the 5' RACE reads with MiXCR anew, one entry per CDR3 protein. The repertoire holds approximately 30,000 distinct CDR3 sequences, around 6.7% seen once, with about 10% in the top ten. The sequencing input was blood, either unsorted or a sorted T cell fraction (not recorded which). These receptors all stem from a male donor with ankylosing spondylitis or in good health (not recorded which).

This clonotype came up many times. The V call is TRBV20-1, the J call TRBJ2-7; TRBD1 agrees at 9 bases. The CDR3 is 14 amino acids. Germline CDR1 and CDR2: DFQATT and SNEGSKA (reference sequence). V shed 3 bases, J shed 3 bases, and the junction held 6 bases outside the gene matches. CDR3 residues: CSARVTGGVYEQYF. The DNA for the CDR3 is TGCAGTGCTAGGGTGACAGGGGGTGTCTACGAGCAGTACTTC.

The table lists this clonotype with many counts. The chain has TRBV7-8 and TRBJ2-5, with 7 positions matching TRBD2. Germline V gene data show CDR1 as SGHVS and CDR2 as FQNEAQ. CDR3 size: 15 residues. The trim removed 3 bases at V and 2 bases at J, leaving 6 bases unmatched. CDR3 sequence: CASSLQTSPQETQYF. CDR3 DNA: TGTGCCAGCAGCTTGCAGACTAGCCCGCAAGAGACCCAGTACTTC.

The sample holds a few counts of this clonotype. This chain uses TRBV6-5 with TRBJ2-1, with D perhaps matching TRBD1 or TRBD2 (5 bases each). The CDR3 loop spans 15 amino acids. Germline V gene data show CDR1 as MNHEY and CDR2 as SVGAGI. Trimming stripped 2 bases from V and 5 bases from J, with 13 bases between. This chain's CDR3 is CASSYVAGTHNEQFF. DNA for the CDR3: TGTGCCAGCAGTTACGTCGCCGGGACGCACAATGAGCAGTTCTTC.

Many counts were recorded for this clonotype. The genes are TRBV5-1 and TRBJ2-7; 10 bases align to TRBD1. CDR1 and CDR2 from the germline V gene are SGHRS and YFSETQ. The length of the CDR3 is 15 residues. J was trimmed by 5 bases and V by 4 bases; bases with no gene match: 9. The CDR3 is CASSPRDRGRDEQYF. CDR3 sequence (DNA): TGCGCCAGCAGCCCCCGGGACAGGGGACGGGACGAGCAGTACTTC.

This clonotype was picked up many times. The chain uses TRBV5-1 and TRBJ2-3; TRBD2 matches at 8 bases. Germline-derived CDR1 and CDR2 are SGHRS and YFSETQ. The CDR3 spans 16 residues. The J segment lost 3 bases and the V segment lost 4 bases, leaving 10 bases of the junction unmatched. In nucleotides, the CDR3 is TGCGCCAGCAGCCCCCGCGTAGCGGGAAGGACAGATACGCAGTATTTT. Amino acids: CASSPRVAGRTDTQYF.

This clonotype occurred many times. For the CDR3, the DNA is TGCGCCAGCAGCTTCCGGGACTCCTTGAATGAGCAGTTCTTC. Translated: CASSFRDSLNEQFF. V gene TRBV5-1 combines with J gene TRBJ2-1, with a tentative D call TRBD2 (6 bases). Germline-derived CDR1 and CDR2 are SGHRS and YFSETQ. The V end was cut by 2 bases, the J end by 7 bases, with 13 bases between. CDR3 length equals 14 residues.

This clonotype was observed at least ten times. A single base separates this from a much larger clone, so it may be a read error. The genes are TRBV2 and TRBJ2-7, with D possibly called TRBD1 or TRBD2 (6 bases each). The CDR3 consists of 14 residues. Trimming removed 10 bases at V and 3 bases at J, with 19 bases between. The germline gives CDR1 SNHLY, CDR2 FYNNEI. The CDR3 DNA is TGTGCCAACAGGGCTAGACTAGATAGCTACGAGCAGTACTTC. It specifies CANRARLDSYEQYF.

In its sample, this clonotype was seen many times. This rearrangement joins TRBV20-1 to TRBJ1-2, with D possibly matching TRBD1 (6 bases). Trimming pared 5 bases from V and 7 bases from J, leaving 14 bases between. Germline V CDR1 and CDR2: DFQATT, SNEGSKA (reference sequence). The CDR3 runs 12 residues. In nucleotides, the CDR3 is TGCAGTGCTCCACAGGGACTCGCTGGCTACACCTTC. It translates to CSAPQGLAGYTF.

This rearrangement joins TRBV29-1 to TRBJ2-1; D possibly corresponds to TRBD2 (5 bases). Deletions cut 3 bases from V and 4 bases from J, with 10 bases between. The CDR3 loop spans 13 amino acids. Germline lookup yields CDR1 SQVTM and CDR2 ANQGSEA. CDR3 sequence (DNA): TGCAGCGTTGACCCCCCGGGATACAATGAGCAGTTCTTC. Protein sequence: CSVDPPGYNEQFF.

This clonotype has ten or more counts. The chain has TRBV3-1 and TRBJ2-3; a possible D gene is TRBD2 (5 bases). The ends were cut back, 4 bases at V and 12 bases at J, with 14 bases in the middle. Per germline, CDR1 LGHDT and CDR2 YNNKEL (reference sequence). The CDR3 loop spans 12 amino acids. The DNA of the CDR3 is TGTGCCAGCAGCCCCTCCGCGGGCCCTCAGTATTTT. Protein sequence: CASSPSAGPQYF.

This clonotype has at least ten counts. This rearrangement joins TRBV12-3 or TRBV12-4 to TRBJ2-5; 10 nucleotides agree with TRBD2. J was trimmed by 2 bases and V by 8 bases; bases with no gene match: 5. This CDR3 contains 14 residues. This chain's CDR3 is CASGTSAYQETQYF. The CDR3 region has the DNA TGTGCCAGCGGGACTAGCGCCTATCAAGAGACCCAGTACTTC.

This clonotype came up many times. The chain has TRBV29-1 and TRBJ2-1; D could derive from TRBD1 or TRBD2 (5 bases each). V was pared by 8 bases and J by 0 bases, with 11 bases between. Germline V lookup: CDR1 SQVTM, CDR2 ANQGSEA. This CDR3 has 13 amino acids. CDR3: CSLGTASYNEQFF. The CDR3 nucleotides are TGCAGCCTCGGGACGGCCTCCTACAATGAGCAGTTCTTC.

This clonotype was counted at least ten times. The J gene is TRBJ2-1, the V gene TRBV7-9, with D unresolved. Germline CDR1 and CDR2: SEHNR and FQNEAQ (reference sequence). The CDR3 sequence is 12 residues long. V was shortened by 1 base and J by 6 bases, with 4 bases between the two germline ends. CDR3 amino acids: CASSLVVNEQFF. The DNA for the CDR3 is TGTGCCAGCAGCTTAGTGGTCAATGAGCAGTTCTTC.

This clonotype was counted between two and nine times. The CDR3 DNA is TGCGCCAGCAGCCAAGAGAGGGGGACTAACTATGGCTACACCTTC. The encoded protein is CASSQERGTNYGYTF. The chain has TRBV4-1 and TRBJ1-2; D is possibly TRBD1 (6 bases). Germline CDR1 is MGHRA and CDR2 is YSYEKL. The V gene lost 0 bases and the J gene lost 0 bases, with 8 bases spanning the gap. The CDR3 consists of 15 residues.

In this sample, this clonotype turned up many times. The V and J genes are TRBV5-1 and TRBJ2-1; 10 positions agree with TRBD2. V shed 2 bases, J shed 4 bases, and the junction held 6 bases outside the gene matches. The CDR3 extends over 16 amino acids. Germline assignment: CDR1 SGHRS and CDR2 YFSETQ. For the CDR3, the DNA is TGCGCCAGCAGCTTAAGCGGGAGGGCTTTATACAATGAGCAGTTCTTC. Its translation: CASSLSGRALYNEQFF.

Many counts were recorded for this clonotype. The chain recombines TRBV29-1 with TRBJ1-1, with 9 nucleotides matching TRBD1. The CDR3 consists of 18 residues. V was pared by 7 bases and J by 7 bases, with 25 bases of the junction left unmatched. The germline V gene has CDR1 SQVTM and CDR2 ANQGSEA. CDR3 sequence reads: CSARKVGQGSPLSLEAFF. The CDR3 coding sequence is TGCAGCGCCCGAAAGGTGGGACAGGGTTCTCCGCTAAGCCTTGAAGCTTTCTTT.

This clonotype was observed many times. The chain carries TRBV29-1 and TRBJ2-1; TRBD2 might be the D (5 bases). CDR1 is SQVTM and CDR2 is ANQGSEA in the germline V gene. This CDR3 is 11 amino acids long. Trimming left V 5 bases short and J 9 bases short, with 11 bases between. The CDR3 sequence: CSVRSEGEQFF. The CDR3 DNA reads as TGCAGCGTTCGCTCTGAGGGTGAGCAGTTCTTC.

This clonotype was seen repeatedly, ten times or more. The rearrangement uses TRBV15 and TRBJ2-2; D may be TRBD2 (6 bases). Deletions cut 3 bases from V and 4 bases from J, with 18 bases between. Germline CDR1 is LNHNV and CDR2 is YYDKDF (reference sequence). The CDR3 sequence is 17 residues long. The CDR3 DNA is TGTGCCACCAGCAGGGAATGGAGGGATTATAGCACCGGGGAGCTGTTTTTT. It is translated as CATSREWRDYSTGELFF.

This clonotype appeared many times. The V call is TRBV5-1, the J call TRBJ1-1; 11 bases line up with TRBD1. After removal of 0 bases from V and 6 bases from J, the junction contained 7 bases not matched to a gene. Germline CDR1 is SGHRS and CDR2 is YFSETQ. The CDR3 consists of 16 residues. Here the CDR3 DNA reads TGCGCCAGCAGCTTGGAGCCCCCGGGACAGGGGGCTGAAGCTTTCTTT. Translation: CASSLEPPGQGAEAFF.

This clonotype was observed at least ten times. The CDR3 reads CSRSLGTSGSYEQYF. CDR3 DNA: TGCAGTAGATCGCTCGGGACTAGCGGTTCCTACGAGCAGTACTTC. The V and J genes are TRBV20-1 and TRBJ2-7; TRBD2 aligns across 11 bases. Germline V CDR1 and CDR2: DFQATT, SNEGSKA (reference sequence). The ends lost 8 bases at V and 1 base at J; junction bases unmatched: 10. The CDR3 length is 15 residues.

This clonotype was seen ten or more times. The V and J genes are TRBV4-2 and TRBJ2-2; 11 bases are a match to TRBD1. Germline V lookup: CDR1 LGHNA, CDR2 YNFKEQ. V lost 0 bases and J lost 6; bases outside the gene matches: 3. The CDR3 length is 16 residues. This chain's CDR3 is CASSQDGQGAPGELFF. In DNA, the CDR3 is TGTGCCAGCAGCCAAGACGGACAGGGGGCGCCCGGGGAGCTGTTTTTT.

In this sample, this clonotype turned up a few times. This chain joins TRBV5-1 and TRBJ2-1; 9 bases are shared with TRBD1. This CDR3 spans 16 amino acids. Per the germline V gene, CDR1 is SGHRS and CDR2 is YFSETQ. V trimming: 7 bases; J trimming: 0 bases; junction bases outside the gene matches: 8. The CDR3 here is CASRFWGQGSYNEQFF. In DNA form, the CDR3 reads TGCGCCAGCCGTTTTTGGGGACAGGGCTCCTACAATGAGCAGTTCTTC.

This clonotype was seen ten or more times. V and J are TRBV6-1 and TRBJ2-2; D not certain. CDR3 size: 13 residues. Germline V gene sequence: CDR1 MNHNS, CDR2 SASEGT. V lost 5 bases to trimming and J lost 4 bases, with 8 bases between them. The CDR3 DNA follows: TGTGCCAGCAGTCCGCTCGGCACCGGGGAGCTGTTTTTT. Its translation: CASSPLGTGELFF.

This clonotype has at least ten counts. This chain links TRBV19 with TRBJ1-5; 12 nucleotides line up with TRBD1. Germline V lookup: CDR1 LNHDA, CDR2 SQIVND (reference sequence). Losses at the gene ends were 5 bases for V and 2 bases for J; bases not matched to a gene: 7. The CDR3 is made up of 17 amino acids. CDR3 sequence: CASSPGTGGRGNQPQHF. DNA of the CDR3: TGTGCCAGTAGTCCCGGGACAGGGGGCCGTGGCAATCAGCCCCAGCATTTT. Full variable domain (remainder filled in from reference TRBV19 and TRBJ1-5): DGGITQSPKYLFRKEGQNVTLSCEQNLNHDAMYWYRQDPGQGLRLIYYSQIVNDFQKGDIAEGYSVSREKKESFPLTVTSAQKNPTAFYLCASSPGTGGRGNQPQHFGDGTRLSIL.

This clonotype was picked up many times. The J gene is TRBJ1-2, the V gene TRBV20-1, with 8 bases fitting TRBD1. In germline, CDR1 is DFQATT, CDR2 SNEGSKA (reference sequence). V lost 5 bases, J lost 0 bases, and 5 bases stayed unmatched. The CDR3 consists of 14 residues. CDR3 DNA sequence: TGCAGTGCTGGACAGGGAATAGCTAACTATGGCTACACCTTC. Its translation is CSAGQGIANYGYTF.